The clone carrying this T cell receptor beta chain has a handful of counts. Its cognate antigen is unknown. Amplified TCR beta CDR3 regions were obtained using RNA transcripts as template. An opening RT-PCR round employed HTBI primers and preceded a second-round multiplex PCR. TCRdb re-called the multiplex PCR reads with MiXCR, one entry per CDR3 protein. The sample records around 340,000 distinct CDR3 sequences, 17% being singletons. This sample is part of a study of Graves' ophthalmopathy and Graves' hyperthyroidism. Study-level findings and limits: Prediction of ophthalmopathy progression reached roughly 68% sensitivity and about 72% specificity.

Patients were diagnosed from clinical symptoms, serum thyroxine, TRAb, thyroid ultrasound and orbital computed tomography. The J segment lost 6 bases and the V segment lost 3 bases, leaving 19 bases of the junction unmatched. The CDR3 is 19 amino acids. Germline CDR1 SGHAT, CDR2 FQNNGV. The sequencing input was peripheral blood. The rearrangement uses TRBV11-2 and TRBJ1-5, with 8 bases matching TRBD1. The source is an adult man with Graves' ophthalmopathy. CDR3 in amino acids: CASSLDRTGNVLRSQPQHF. CDR3 sequence (DNA): TGTGCCAGCAGCTTGGACCGGACAGGGAACGTACTAAGGAGTCAGCCCCAGCATTTT.